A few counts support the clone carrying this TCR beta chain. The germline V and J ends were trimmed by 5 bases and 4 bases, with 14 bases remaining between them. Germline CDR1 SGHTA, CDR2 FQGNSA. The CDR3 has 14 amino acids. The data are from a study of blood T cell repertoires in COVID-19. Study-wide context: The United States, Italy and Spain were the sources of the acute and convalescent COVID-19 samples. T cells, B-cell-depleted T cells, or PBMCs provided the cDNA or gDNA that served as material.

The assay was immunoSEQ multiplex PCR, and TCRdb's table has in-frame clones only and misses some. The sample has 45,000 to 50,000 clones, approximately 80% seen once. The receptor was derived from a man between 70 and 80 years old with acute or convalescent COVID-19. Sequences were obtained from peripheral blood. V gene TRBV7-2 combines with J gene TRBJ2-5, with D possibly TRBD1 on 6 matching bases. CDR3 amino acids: CASSPMGAGETQYF. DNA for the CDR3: TGTGCCAGCAGCCCCATGGGGGCGGGAGAGACCCAGTACTTC.